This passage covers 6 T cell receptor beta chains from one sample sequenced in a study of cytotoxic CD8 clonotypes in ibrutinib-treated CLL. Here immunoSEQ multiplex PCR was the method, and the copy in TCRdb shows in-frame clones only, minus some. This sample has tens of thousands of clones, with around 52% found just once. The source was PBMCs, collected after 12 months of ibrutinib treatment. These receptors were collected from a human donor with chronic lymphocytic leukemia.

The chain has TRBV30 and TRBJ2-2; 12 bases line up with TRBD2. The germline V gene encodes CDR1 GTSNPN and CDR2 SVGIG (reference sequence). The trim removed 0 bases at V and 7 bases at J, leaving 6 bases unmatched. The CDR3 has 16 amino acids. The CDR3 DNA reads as TGTGCCTGGAGTGTAGGGGCTAGCGGGAGGGGCGGGGAGCTGTTTTTT. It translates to CAWSVGASGRGGELFF.

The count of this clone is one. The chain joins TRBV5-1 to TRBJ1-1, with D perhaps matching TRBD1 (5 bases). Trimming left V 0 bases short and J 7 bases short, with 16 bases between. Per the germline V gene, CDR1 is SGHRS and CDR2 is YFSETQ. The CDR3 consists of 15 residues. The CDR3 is CASSLAGGAANEAFF. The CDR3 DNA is TGCGCCAGCAGCTTGGCCGGAGGGGCCGCCAATGAAGCTTTCTTT.

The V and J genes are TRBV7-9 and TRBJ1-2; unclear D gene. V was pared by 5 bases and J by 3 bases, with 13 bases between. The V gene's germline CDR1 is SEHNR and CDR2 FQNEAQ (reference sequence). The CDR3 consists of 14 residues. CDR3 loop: CASSERTFDYGYTF. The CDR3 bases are TGTGCCAGCAGCGAGCGAACATTCGACTATGGCTACACCTTC.

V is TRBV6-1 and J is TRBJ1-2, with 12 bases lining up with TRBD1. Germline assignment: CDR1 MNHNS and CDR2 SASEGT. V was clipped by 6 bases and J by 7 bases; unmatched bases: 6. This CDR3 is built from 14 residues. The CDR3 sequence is CASSRDRGLGGYTF. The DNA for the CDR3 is TGTGCCAGCAGCCGGGACAGGGGGCTCGGTGGCTACACCTTC.

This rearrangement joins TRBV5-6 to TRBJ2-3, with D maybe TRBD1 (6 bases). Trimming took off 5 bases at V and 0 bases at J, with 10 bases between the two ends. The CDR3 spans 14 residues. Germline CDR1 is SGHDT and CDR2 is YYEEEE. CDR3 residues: CASRPRGSTDTQYF. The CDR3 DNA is TGTGCCAGCAGACCGAGGGGGAGCACAGATACGCAGTATTTT.

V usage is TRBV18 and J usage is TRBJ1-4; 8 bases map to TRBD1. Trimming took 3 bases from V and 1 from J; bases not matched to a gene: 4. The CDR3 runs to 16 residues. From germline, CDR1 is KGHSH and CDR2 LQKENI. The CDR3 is CASSPTTGETNEKLFF. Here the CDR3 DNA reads TGTGCCAGCTCACCTACGACAGGGGAAACTAATGAAAAACTGTTTTTT.